The TCR beta chain under discussion was sequenced for a study of T cell responses to AZD1222 COVID-19 vaccine. Study details: Some second doses came at about 4 weeks and others at about 12 weeks; these were pooled.

The ends were cut back, 10 bases at V and 2 bases at J, with 12 bases in the middle. The CDR3 loop spans 12 amino acids. Clones were read by immunoSEQ multiplex PCR, and TCRdb kept only the in-frame ones, dropping some. The sample has under 70,000 clones; 80% to 85% are singletons. About this clone: Antigen specificity is unknown.

General study points: Spike-specific TCR depth and breadth grew after two AZD1222 doses.

This receptor was identified in an adult in good health. The sample in question was peripheral blood, obtained on day 0 of AZD1222 vaccination. The chain combines TRBV12-3 or TRBV12-4 with TRBJ2-7, with D perhaps assigned TRBD1 or TRBD2 (5 bases each). The CDR3 here is CANLLGAYEQYF. CDR3 nucleotides: TGTGCCAACCTACTAGGGGCCTACGAGCAGTACTTC.